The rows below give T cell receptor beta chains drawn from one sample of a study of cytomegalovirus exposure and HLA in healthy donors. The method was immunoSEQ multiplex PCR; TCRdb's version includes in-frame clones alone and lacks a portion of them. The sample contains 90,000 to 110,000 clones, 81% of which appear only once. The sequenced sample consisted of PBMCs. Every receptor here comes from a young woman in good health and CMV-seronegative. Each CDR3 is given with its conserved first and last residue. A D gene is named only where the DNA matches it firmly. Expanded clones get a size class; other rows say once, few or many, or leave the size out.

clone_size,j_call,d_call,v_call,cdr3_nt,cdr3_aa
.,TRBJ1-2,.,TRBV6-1,TGTGCCAGCAGTGACCCCAGTCCACCCTATGGCTACACCTTC,CASSDPSPPYGYTF
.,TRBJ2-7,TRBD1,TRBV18,TGTGCCAGCTCACCACCGCCCGGACAGGTCTCCTACGAGCAGTACTTC,CASSPPPGQVSYEQYF
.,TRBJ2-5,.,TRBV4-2,TGTGCCAGCAGCCAACACAGGGAAGAGACCCAGTACTTC,CASSQHREETQYF
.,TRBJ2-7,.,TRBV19,TGTGCCAGTAGTATAGACGGCTCCTACGAGCAGTACTTC,CASSIDGSYEQYF
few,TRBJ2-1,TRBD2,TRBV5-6,TGTGCCAGCAGCCCCAGACTAGCGGGAGGCTACAATGAGCAGTTCTTC,CASSPRLAGGYNEQFF
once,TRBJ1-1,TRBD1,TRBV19,TGTGCCAGTAGTGCTCCGGGACAGGGGGACACTGAAGCTTTCTTT,CASSAPGQGDTEAFF
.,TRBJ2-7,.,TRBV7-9,TGTGCCAGCAGCCAGAACGATCGTACCGAGCAGTACTTC,CASSQNDRTEQYF
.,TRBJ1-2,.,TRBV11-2,TGTGCCAGCAGCTTAAGGGAAGGGGTCTATGGCTACACCTTC,CASSLREGVYGYTF
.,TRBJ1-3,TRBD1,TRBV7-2,TGTGCCAGCAGCTTAGTGTCAGGGGGCCTATCTGGAAACACCATATATTTT,CASSLVSGGLSGNTIYF
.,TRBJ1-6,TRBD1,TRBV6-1,TGTGCCACCTACGCGGAGACAGGGAGAGTTTCACCCCTCCACTTT,CATYAETGRVSPLHF
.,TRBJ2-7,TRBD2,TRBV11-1,TGTGCCAGCAGCTTAGGAGCTAGCGGGAGTCACGACGAGCAGTACTTC,CASSLGASGSHDEQYF
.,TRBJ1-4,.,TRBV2,TGTGCCAGCAGAGGGGAGGGAGGTGAAAAACTGTTTTTT,CASRGEGGEKLFF
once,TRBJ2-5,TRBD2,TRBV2,TGTGCCAGCAGCACTGGGACGGCGGGGGTGACCCAGTACTTC,CASSTGTAGVTQYF
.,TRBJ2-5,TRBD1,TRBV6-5,TGTGCCAGCAGTCCGACAGGGCTGGAGACCCAGTACTTC,CASSPTGLETQYF
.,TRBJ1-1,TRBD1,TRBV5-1,TGCGCCAGCAGCCAAGGTAAAACAGGGGGCAGGACTGAAGCTTTCTTT,CASSQGKTGGRTEAFF
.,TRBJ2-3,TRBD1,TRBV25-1,TGTGCCAGCAGGCGACCGGGACAGGGGCCAGATACGCAGTATTTT,CASRRPGQGPDTQYF
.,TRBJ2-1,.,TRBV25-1,TGTGCCAGCAGTGATGACGGCGGGCACAATGAGCAGTTCTTC,CASSDDGGHNEQFF
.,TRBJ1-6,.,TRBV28,TGTGCCAGCAGTTTTGTGGAGCGGGGATATTCACCCCTCCACTTT,CASSFVERGYSPLHF
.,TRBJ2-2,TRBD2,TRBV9,TGTGCCAGCAGCGTAGCTGGCCCGGGACTAGCGGGCACCGGGGAGCTGTTTTTT,CASSVAGPGLAGTGELFF
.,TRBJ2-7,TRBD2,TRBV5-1,TGCGCCAGCAGCGCAGCGGGAGCCTCCGAGCAGTACTTC,CASSAAGASEQYF
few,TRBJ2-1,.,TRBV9,TGTGCCAGCAGCGTCGGGGAGAGGGGGAAGAATGAGCAGTTCTTC,CASSVGERGKNEQFF
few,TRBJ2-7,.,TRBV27,TGTGCCAGCAGTCTAGCAGAAGGATCCTACGAGCAGTACTTC,CASSLAEGSYEQYF
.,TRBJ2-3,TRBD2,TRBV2,TGTGCCAACCCAATTGGGACTAGCGGCCGCACAGATACGCAGTATTTT,CANPIGTSGRTDTQYF
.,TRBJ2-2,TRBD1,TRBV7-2,TGTGCCAGCAGCCCCGGGACAGGGCGGACCGGGGAGCTGTTTTTT,CASSPGTGRTGELFF
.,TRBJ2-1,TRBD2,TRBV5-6,TGTGCCAGCAGCAAACGACTAGCGGGAATCGGTGAGCAGTTCTTC,CASSKRLAGIGEQFF
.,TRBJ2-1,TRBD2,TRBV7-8,TGTGCCAGCAGCCTAGTGGGATGGACTAGCGGGAGGGACAATGAGCAGTTCTTC,CASSLVGWTSGRDNEQFF
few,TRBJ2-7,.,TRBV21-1,TGTGCCAGCAGCAAATTGGCAGAGGTCTACGAGCAGTACTTC,CASSKLAEVYEQYF
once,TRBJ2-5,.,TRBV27,TGTGCCAGCAGTTTAAGTGCAGGGACAAAGACGGAGACCCAGTACTTC,CASSLSAGTKTETQYF
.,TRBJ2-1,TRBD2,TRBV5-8,TGTGCCAGCAGCGCTGCCGGGACTAGATCGTATGAGCAGTTCTTC,CASSAAGTRSYEQFF
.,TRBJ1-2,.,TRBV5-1,TGCGCCAGCAGCTTCGCAGGGCATGGCTACACCTTC,CASSFAGHGYTF
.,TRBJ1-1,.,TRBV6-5,TGTGCCAGCAGTCGCCAGGGTTACACTGAAGCTTTCTTT,CASSRQGYTEAFF
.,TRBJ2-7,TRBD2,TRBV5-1,TGCGCCACCTCGACTGGCGGGGGCTCCTACGAGCAGTACTTC,CATSTGGGSYEQYF
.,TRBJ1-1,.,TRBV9,TGTGCCAGCAGCGTACAGTTTGAAGCTTTCTTT,CASSVQFEAFF
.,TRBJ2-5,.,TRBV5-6,TGTGCCAGCAGCCAGGCCCTGGGTCCCGAGACCCAGTACTTC,CASSQALGPETQYF
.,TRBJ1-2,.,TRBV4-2,TGTGCCAGCAGCCAAAAAATAACAGGGTACAACTATGGCTACACCTTC,CASSQKITGYNYGYTF
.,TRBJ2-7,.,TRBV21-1,TGTGCCAGCAGCAAAGGACCTGGGGACAGGGGGCTCTACGAGCAGTACTTC,CASSKGPGDRGLYEQYF
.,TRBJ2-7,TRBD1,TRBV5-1,TGCGCCAGCAGCCAGGGACAGTCCTACGAGCAGTACTTC,CASSQGQSYEQYF
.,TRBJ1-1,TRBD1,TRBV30,TGTGCCTGGACAAGGTGGCAGGGGGGCATGAACACTGAAGCTTTCTTT,CAWTRWQGGMNTEAFF
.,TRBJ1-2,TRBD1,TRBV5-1,TGCGCCAGCAGCTTTAGCTCCTATGACAGGGACTATGGCTACACCTTC,CASSFSSYDRDYGYTF
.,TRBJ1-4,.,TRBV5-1,TGCGCCAGCAGCTTACAGGGCCCTAATGAAAAACTGTTTTTT,CASSLQGPNEKLFF
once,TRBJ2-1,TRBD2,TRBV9,TGTGCCAGCAGCGTGGTGGGACTAGCGGGAGTTGAGCAGTTCTTC,CASSVVGLAGVEQFF
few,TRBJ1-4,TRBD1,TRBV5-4,TGTGCCAGCAGCTCTCCCGGGACAGGCGAAAAACTGTTTTTT,CASSSPGTGEKLFF
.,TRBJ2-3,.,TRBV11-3,TGTGCCAGCAGCTCAGCGGCCTCCTCAGTTACGCAGTATTTT,CASSSAASSVTQYF